This TCR beta chain comes out of a study of spatial heterogeneity in lung cancer. Regarding time point: sample taken at primary tumor resection. The input material, whole RNA from tumor, nontumor lung or frozen PBMC, was sequenced unsorted. TCRdb recomputed calls from the 5' RACE reads with MiXCR, one row per CDR3 protein. The table records 40,000 to 50,000 distinct CDR3 sequences, 12% to 15% of them present only once. From germline, CDR1 is ENHRY and CDR2 SYGVKD. The V and J ends lost 4 bases and 1 base, in that order; junction bases with no gene match: 4. The CDR3 totals 16 residues. The J gene is TRBJ2-3, the V gene TRBV10-3, with TRBD2 matching 11 bases. Source: PBMCs, taken at surgery. This sequence originates from a male donor with early-stage non-small cell lung cancer. This CDR3 reads CAISASTSGGTDTQYF. CDR3 nucleotide sequence: TGTGCCATCAGTGCATCGACTAGCGGGGGCACAGATACGCAGTATTTT.